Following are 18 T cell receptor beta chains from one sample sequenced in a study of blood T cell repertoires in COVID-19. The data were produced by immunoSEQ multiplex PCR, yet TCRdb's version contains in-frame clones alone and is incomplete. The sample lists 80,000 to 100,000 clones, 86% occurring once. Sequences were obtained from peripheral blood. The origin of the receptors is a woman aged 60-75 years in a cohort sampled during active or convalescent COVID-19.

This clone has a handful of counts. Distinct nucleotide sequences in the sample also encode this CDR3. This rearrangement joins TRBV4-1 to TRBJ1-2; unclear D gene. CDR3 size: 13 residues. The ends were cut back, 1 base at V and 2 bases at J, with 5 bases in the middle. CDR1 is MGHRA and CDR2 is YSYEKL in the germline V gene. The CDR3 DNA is TGCGCCAGCAGCCAAGGACAAAACTATGGCTACACCTTC. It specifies CASSQGQNYGYTF.

The CDR3 DNA reads TGCGCCAGCAGACCAGGACAGGGAGGTTTTCGGGGCTATGGCTACACCTTC. Protein: CASRPGQGGFRGYGYTF. The rearrangement joins TRBV5-1 to TRBJ1-2, with TRBD1 matching 8 bases. Germline lookup yields CDR1 SGHRS and CDR2 YFSETQ. This CDR3 has 17 residues. V was clipped by 5 bases and J by 4 bases; unmatched bases: 16.

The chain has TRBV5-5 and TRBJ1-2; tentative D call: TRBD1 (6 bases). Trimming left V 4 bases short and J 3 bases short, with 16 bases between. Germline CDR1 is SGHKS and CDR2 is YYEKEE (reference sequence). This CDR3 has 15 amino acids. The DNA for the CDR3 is TGTGCCAGCAGCCGGGACATAATAGTGGACTATGGCTACACCTTC. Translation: CASSRDIIVDYGYTF. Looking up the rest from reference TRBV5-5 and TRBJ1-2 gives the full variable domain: DAGVTQSPTHLIKTRGQQVTLRCSPISGHKSVSWYQQVLGQGPQFIFQYYEKEERGRGNFPDRFSARQFPNYSSELNVNALLLGDSALYLCASSRDIIVDYGYTFGSGTRLTVV.

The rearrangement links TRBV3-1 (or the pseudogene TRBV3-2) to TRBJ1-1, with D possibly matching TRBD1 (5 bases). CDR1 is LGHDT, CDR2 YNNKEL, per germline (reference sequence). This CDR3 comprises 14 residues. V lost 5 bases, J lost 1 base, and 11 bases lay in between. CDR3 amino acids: CASSYGQRNTEAFF. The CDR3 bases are TGTGCCAGCAGCTATGGACAAAGGAACACTGAAGCTTTCTTT.

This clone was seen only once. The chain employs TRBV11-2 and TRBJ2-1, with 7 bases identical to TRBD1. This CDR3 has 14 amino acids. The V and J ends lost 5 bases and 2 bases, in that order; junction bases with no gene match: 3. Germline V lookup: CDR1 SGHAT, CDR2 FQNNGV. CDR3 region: CASSPRGTYNEQFF. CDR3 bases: TGTGCCAGCAGCCCCAGGGGGACCTACAATGAGCAGTTCTTC.

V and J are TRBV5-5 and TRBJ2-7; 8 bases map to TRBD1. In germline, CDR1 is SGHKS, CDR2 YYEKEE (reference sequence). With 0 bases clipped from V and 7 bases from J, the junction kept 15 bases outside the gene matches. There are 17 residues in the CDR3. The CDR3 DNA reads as TGTGCCAGCAGCTTGGTCGGTTCTGGGACAGGCGTCTTGGAGCAGTACTTC. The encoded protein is CASSLVGSGTGVLEQYF.

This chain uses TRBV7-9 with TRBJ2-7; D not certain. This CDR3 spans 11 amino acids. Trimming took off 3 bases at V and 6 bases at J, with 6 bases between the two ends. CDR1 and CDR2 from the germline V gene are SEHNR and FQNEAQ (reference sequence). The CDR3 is CASSFLSEQYF. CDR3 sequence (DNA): TGTGCCAGCAGCTTTCTTTCCGAGCAGTACTTC.

This chain's CDR3 is CASFEVPGELFF. Written as DNA, the CDR3 is TGTGCCAGCTTCGAGGTCCCCGGGGAGCTGTTTTTT. The chain joins TRBV5-5 to TRBJ2-2; D ambiguous. The CDR3 loop spans 12 amino acids. Germline CDR1 and CDR2: SGHKS and YYEKEE (reference sequence). Trimming took off 7 bases at V and 6 bases at J, with 10 bases between the two ends.

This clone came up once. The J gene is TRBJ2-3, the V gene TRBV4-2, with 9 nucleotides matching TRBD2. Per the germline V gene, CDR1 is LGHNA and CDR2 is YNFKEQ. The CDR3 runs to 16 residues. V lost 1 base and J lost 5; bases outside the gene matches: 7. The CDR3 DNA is TGTGCCAGCAGCCAAGGGGGCGGGGGGGCCGGAGATACGCAGTATTTT. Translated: CASSQGGGGAGDTQYF.

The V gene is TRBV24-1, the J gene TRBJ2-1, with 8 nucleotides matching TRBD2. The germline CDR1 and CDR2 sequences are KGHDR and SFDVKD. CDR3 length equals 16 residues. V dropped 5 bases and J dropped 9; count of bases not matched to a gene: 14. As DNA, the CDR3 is TGTGCCACCAGTGGAGGGTCGGTAGCGGGATATACTGAGCAGTTCTTC. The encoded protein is CATSGGSVAGYTEQFF.

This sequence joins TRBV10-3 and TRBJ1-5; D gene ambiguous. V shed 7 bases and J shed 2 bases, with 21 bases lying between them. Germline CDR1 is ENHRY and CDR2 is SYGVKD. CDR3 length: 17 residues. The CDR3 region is CAIISRVRKWRNQPQHF. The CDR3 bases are TGTGCCATCATATCGAGGGTACGAAAGTGGCGCAATCAGCCCCAGCATTTT.

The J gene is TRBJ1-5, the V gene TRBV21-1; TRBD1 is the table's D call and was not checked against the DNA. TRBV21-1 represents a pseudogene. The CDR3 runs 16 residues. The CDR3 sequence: CASSKGTGLINQPQHF. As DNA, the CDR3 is TGTGCCAGCAGCAAAGGGACAGGGTTAATTAATCAGCCCCAGCATTTT.

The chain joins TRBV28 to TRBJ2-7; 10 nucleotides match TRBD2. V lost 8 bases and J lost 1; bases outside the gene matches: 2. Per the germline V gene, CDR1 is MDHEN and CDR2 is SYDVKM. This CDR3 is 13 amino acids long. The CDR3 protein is CASFSGRSYEQYF. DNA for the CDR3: TGTGCCAGCTTTAGCGGGAGGTCCTACGAGCAGTACTTC.

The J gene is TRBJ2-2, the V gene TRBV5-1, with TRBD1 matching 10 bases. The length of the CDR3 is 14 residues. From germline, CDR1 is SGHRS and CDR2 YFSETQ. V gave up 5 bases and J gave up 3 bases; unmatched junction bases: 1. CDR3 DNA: TGCGCCAGCAGTGGGACAGGGGACACCGGGGAGCTGTTTTTT. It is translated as CASSGTGDTGELFF.

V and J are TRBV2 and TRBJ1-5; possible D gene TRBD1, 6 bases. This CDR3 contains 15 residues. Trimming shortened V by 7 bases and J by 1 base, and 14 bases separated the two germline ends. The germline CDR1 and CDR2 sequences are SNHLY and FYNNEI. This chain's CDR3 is CASMLDRTSNQPQHF. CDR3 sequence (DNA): TGTGCCAGCATGTTGGACAGAACCAGCAATCAGCCCCAGCATTTT. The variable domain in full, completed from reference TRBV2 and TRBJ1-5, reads EPEVTQTPSHQVTQMGQEVILRCVPISNHLYFYWYRQILGQKVEFLVSFYNNEISEKSEIFDDQFSVERPDGSNFTLKIRSTKLEDSAMYFCASMLDRTSNQPQHFGDGTRLSIL.

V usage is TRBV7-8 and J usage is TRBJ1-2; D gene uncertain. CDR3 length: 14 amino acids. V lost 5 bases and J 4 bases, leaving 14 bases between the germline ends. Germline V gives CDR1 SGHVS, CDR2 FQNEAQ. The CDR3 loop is CASSPEPVGYGYTF. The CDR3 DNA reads TGTGCCAGCAGCCCTGAGCCCGTTGGCTATGGCTACACCTTC.

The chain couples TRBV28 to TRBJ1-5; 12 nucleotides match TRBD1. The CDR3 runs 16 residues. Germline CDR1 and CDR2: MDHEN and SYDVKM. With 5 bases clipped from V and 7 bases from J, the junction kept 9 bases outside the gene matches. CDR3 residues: CASSVYRDRGRQPQHF. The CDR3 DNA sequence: TGTGCCAGCAGTGTATACCGGGACAGGGGGCGCCAGCCCCAGCATTTT.

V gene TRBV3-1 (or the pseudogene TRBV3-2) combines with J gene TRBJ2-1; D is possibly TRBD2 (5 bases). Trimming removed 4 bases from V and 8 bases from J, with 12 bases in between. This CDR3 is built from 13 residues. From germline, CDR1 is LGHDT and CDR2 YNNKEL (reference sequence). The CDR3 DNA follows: TGTGCCAGCAGCCCAGCGGTCGTGGATGAGCAGTTCTTC. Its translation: CASSPAVVDEQFF.